This record concerns one T cell receptor (beta chain) sequence. The sample belongs to a study of blood T cell repertoires in COVID-19. Data came from immunoSEQ multiplex PCR; TCRdb stores just in-frame clones and leaves some out. This sample carries about 250,000 clones, 75% to 90% of them seen once, and the ten largest clones take over 7.5%. Study members were between 18 and 89 years old and lived in roughly 24 US regions. Cohort 3 recovered donors had two negative PCRs, clearance, or symptom resolution. This clonotype originated in a man aged 35 to 55 who had recovered from COVID-19. Sequenced sample: PBMCs or T cells enriched from blood (not recorded which).

The CDR3 bases are TGTGCCAGTAGTAATCCAGGAAGCTCCTACGAGCAGTACTTC. Its translation is CASSNPGSSYEQYF. The chain is built from TRBV19 and TRBJ2-7, with D hard to call. The CDR3 runs to 14 residues. From germline, CDR1 is LNHDA and CDR2 SQIVND (reference sequence). V lost 4 bases and J lost 0, with 10 bases in between.